The entry below gives a single T cell receptor (beta chain) sequence along with its context. The data were taken from a study of T cell responses to AZD1222 COVID-19 vaccine. The germline V gene encodes CDR1 SEHNR and CDR2 FQNEAQ (reference sequence). Trimming pared 4 bases from V and 2 bases from J, leaving 11 bases between. CDR3 size: 14 residues. Generated by immunoSEQ multiplex PCR, the TCRdb table keeps only in-frame clones and is missing some. The sample has 130,000 or so clones; approximately 91% are singletons. This receptor was identified in an adult who received the AZD1222 COVID-19 vaccine. The chain recombines TRBV7-9 with TRBJ1-1; maybe TRBD1 (5 bases). The sample was peripheral blood, taken 28 days after the second AZD1222 dose. The CDR3 nucleotides read TGTGCCAGCAGCTCAGTCGACAGTAACACTGAAGCTTTCTTT. Its protein product is CASSSVDSNTEAFF.